This T cell receptor (beta chain) was retrieved from a study of identical twins. The CDR3 totals 16 residues. Germline CDR1 reads MNHEY; CDR2 reads SVGEGT. V lost 5 bases to trimming and J lost 4 bases; unmatched junction nucleotides: 9. This clonotype was observed at least ten times. TCRdb re-called the 5' RACE reads through MiXCR, storing one row per CDR3 protein. The sample has over 600,000 distinct CDR3 sequences; 21% are singletons. The same sample was also studied in work on T cells expressing NK-cell markers.

The specimen was PBMCs. This sequence originates from a woman in her late teens or twenties in good health. The V and J genes are TRBV6-2 or TRBV6-3 and TRBJ2-1, with TRBD1 matching 9 bases. The CDR3 sequence is CASSPSGTGWYNEQFF. DNA for the CDR3: TGTGCCAGCAGTCCTTCCGGGACAGGGTGGTACAATGAGCAGTTCTTC.